Presented here are 28 T cell receptor beta chains from one specimen sequenced in a study of blood T cell repertoires in COVID-19. Libraries were prepared by immunoSEQ multiplex PCR; TCRdb keeps only in-frame clonotypes and omits some of them. Of about 68,000 clones listed, 84% were seen once; the top ten hold approximately 8.8%. Sequences were obtained from peripheral blood. These receptors were obtained from a man aged 50-59 years with active COVID-19.

The V call is TRBV11-2, the J call TRBJ1-2, with a weak D call TRBD1 (6 bases). V was cut by 5 bases and J by 0 bases, with 16 bases left in between. CDR3 length equals 16 residues. Looked up from germline, CDR1 is SGHAT and CDR2 is FQNNGV. CDR3 region: CASSATGSRANYGYTF. CDR3 nucleotide sequence: TGTGCCAGCAGCGCAACAGGGAGTCGGGCTAACTATGGCTACACCTTC. Looking up the rest from reference TRBV11-2 and TRBJ1-2 gives the full variable domain: EAGVAQSPRYKIIEKRQSVAFWCNPISGHATLYWYQQILGQGPKLLIQFQNNGVVDDSQLPKDRFSAERLKGVDSTLKIQPAKLEDSAVYLCASSATGSRANYGYTFGSGTRLTVV.

The chain joins TRBV13 to TRBJ2-7; 7 nucleotides match TRBD2. The V and J ends lost 4 bases and 4 bases, in that order; junction bases with no gene match: 7. This CDR3 region has 14 residues. CDR1 is PRHDT, CDR2 FYEKMQ, per germline (reference sequence). The CDR3 is CASSSRDYQYEQYF. In DNA form, the CDR3 reads TGTGCCAGCAGCTCCCGGGACTACCAGTACGAGCAGTACTTC.

The chain carries TRBV7-2 and TRBJ1-2; D is perhaps TRBD1 (5 bases). CDR3 size: 13 residues. The V gene lost 5 bases and the J gene lost 7 bases, with 14 bases spanning the gap. Per the germline V gene, CDR1 is SGHTA and CDR2 is FQGNSA. The CDR3, as DNA: TGTGCCAGCAGCCCCGGGGGGGGAGGTGGCTACACCTTC. Its protein product is CASSPGGGGGYTF.

The chain links TRBV6-5 to TRBJ2-5, with 8 bases lining up with TRBD1. CDR3 length: 15 amino acids. Germline CDR1 reads MNHEY; CDR2 reads SVGAGI. V shed 6 bases and J 7 bases; nucleotides not matched to a gene: 13. For the CDR3, the DNA is TGTGCCAGCAGCCAAGGACAGGGTCTGATAGGGACCCAGTACTTC. It is translated as CASSQGQGLIGTQYF.

The V and J genes are TRBV15 and TRBJ1-1; 9 positions agree with TRBD1. J lost 4 bases, V lost 1 base, and 7 bases had no gene match. The CDR3 runs to 16 residues. CDR1 is LNHNV, CDR2 YYDKDF, per germline (reference sequence). The CDR3: CATSRVDRGRGTEAFF. The CDR3 DNA sequence: TGTGCCACCAGCAGAGTGGACAGGGGTAGGGGCACTGAAGCTTTCTTT.

The chain links TRBV7-2 to TRBJ2-5; D possibly corresponds to TRBD2 (5 bases). Germline CDR1 is SGHTA and CDR2 is FQGNSA. Trimming took off 0 bases at V and 2 bases at J, with 10 bases between the two ends. The CDR3 runs to 15 residues. This chain's CDR3 is CASSLARLSQETQYF. The CDR3 DNA is TGTGCCAGCAGCTTAGCGCGACTAAGTCAAGAGACCCAGTACTTC.

The chain has TRBV12-5 and TRBJ2-6; D unclear. Trimming left V 7 bases short and J 0 bases short, with 10 bases between. Germline assignment: CDR1 LGHNT and CDR2 FRNRAP. The CDR3 loop spans 15 amino acids. The CDR3 DNA sequence: TGTGCTAGTGCCCTAGTGGGCTCTGGGGCCAACGTCCTGACTTTC. Protein product: CASALVGSGANVLTF.

The chain employs TRBV6-5 and TRBJ2-7, with D perhaps TRBD1 (6 bases). Germline V gives CDR1 MNHEY, CDR2 SVGAGI. This CDR3 is 15 amino acids long. The ends were cut back, 7 bases at V and 4 bases at J, with 20 bases in the middle. CDR3 amino acids: CASNQGLGVSYEQYF. The CDR3 DNA reads as TGTGCCAGCAATCAGGGGCTGGGAGTATCTTACGAGCAGTACTTC.

Here the CDR3 reads CASSVALESYEQYF. CDR3 DNA sequence: TGTGCCAGCAGCGTAGCACTCGAGAGCTACGAGCAGTACTTC. This sequence joins TRBV9 and TRBJ2-7; no clear D gene. Deletions cut 0 bases from V and 3 bases from J, with 10 bases between. The CDR3 length is 14 residues. Germline CDR1 SGDLS, CDR2 YYNGEE.

The chain joins TRBV29-1 to TRBJ2-1; the match to TRBD1 covers 9 bases. The J segment lost 7 bases and the V segment lost 4 bases, leaving 8 bases of the junction unmatched. Germline lookup yields CDR1 SQVTM and CDR2 ANQGSEA. The length of the CDR3 is 14 residues. The CDR3 DNA follows: TGCAGCGTTGTGGGCCGGGACAGGGTGAATGAGCAGTTCTTC. This translates into CSVVGRDRVNEQFF.

The V call is TRBV24-1, the J call TRBJ1-5, with D maybe TRBD1 (6 bases). The CDR3 is 12 residues long. Trimming removed 2 bases from V and 13 bases from J, with 11 bases in between. Germline CDR1 KGHDR, CDR2 SFDVKD. DNA for the CDR3: TGTGCCACCAGTGATTCAGGGGCGAGGCAGCATTTT. Its protein is CATSDSGARQHF.

A few counts support this clone. The V and J genes are TRBV5-1 and TRBJ2-2; 8 nucleotides line up with TRBD1. J gave up 6 bases and V 0 bases, and 13 bases lay outside the gene matches. The CDR3 sequence is 18 residues long. Germline CDR1 reads SGHRS; CDR2 reads YFSETQ. CDR3 residues: CASSLEGQVLSRAGELFF. CDR3 DNA sequence: TGCGCCAGCAGCTTGGAGGGACAGGTCCTTTCGAGGGCCGGGGAGCTGTTTTTT.

The V call is TRBV5-1, the J call TRBJ2-5; 7 bases are a match to TRBD1. Germline V gene data show CDR1 as SGHRS and CDR2 as YFSETQ. V lost 2 bases, J lost 0 bases, and 1 base stayed unmatched. This CDR3 has 14 amino acids. The CDR3 region is CASSLQGNQETQYF. DNA for the CDR3: TGCGCCAGCAGCTTACAGGGGAACCAAGAGACCCAGTACTTC.

This chain links TRBV25-1 with TRBJ2-7; unclear D gene. Trimming left V 10 bases short and J 0 bases short, with 13 bases between. CDR1 is MGHDK, CDR2 SYGVNS, per germline. The CDR3 runs 13 residues. The chain's CDR3 is CATRPPVSYEQYF. DNA for the CDR3: TGTGCCACCCGCCCACCGGTCTCCTACGAGCAGTACTTC.

The J gene is TRBJ1-6, the V gene TRBV18; 7 nucleotides align to TRBD1. The CDR3 runs to 16 residues. Trimming took 0 bases from V and 6 from J; bases not matched to a gene: 5. Germline CDR1 and CDR2: KGHSH and LQKENI. The CDR3 here is CASSPPGTATNSPLHF. The DNA of the CDR3 is TGTGCCAGCTCACCACCCGGGACAGCTACTAATTCACCCCTCCACTTT.

V is TRBV30 and J is TRBJ2-3, with TRBD1 identical over 8 bases. There are 14 residues in the CDR3. Trimming took 5 bases from V and 6 from J; bases not matched to a gene: 10. CDR1 and CDR2 from the germline V gene are GTSNPN and SVGIG (reference sequence). The CDR3 DNA reads TGTGCCTGGGGACAGGGAGGTAGTACGGATACGCAGTATTTT. Translated, it gives CAWGQGGSTDTQYF.

V and J are TRBV19 and TRBJ1-3; the match to TRBD1 covers 12 bases. Germline lookup yields CDR1 LNHDA and CDR2 SQIVND (reference sequence). The CDR3 has 22 residues. Trimming at V came to 4 bases and at J to 0 bases, leaving 19 bases not matched to a gene. The CDR3 here is CASSTLKRPGQGAKSSGNTIYF. The DNA for the CDR3 is TGTGCCAGTAGTACCTTAAAACGCCCGGGACAGGGGGCGAAAAGCTCTGGAAACACCATATATTTT.

The chain is built from TRBV5-6 and TRBJ1-1, with no clear D. The germline gives CDR1 SGHDT, CDR2 YYEEEE. V lost 3 bases and J lost 10, with 10 bases in between. The CDR3 extends over 11 amino acids. Here the CDR3 DNA reads TGTGCCAGCAGCTCCCGCTACAGAGCTTTCTTT. Its protein product is CASSSRYRAFF.

The V and J genes are TRBV14 and TRBJ1-2; a weak D match, TRBD1 (6 bases). The germline V gene has CDR1 SGHDN and CDR2 FVKESK. This CDR3 region has 13 residues. V was shortened by 5 bases and J by 7 bases, with 14 bases between the two germline ends. CDR3 nucleotide sequence: TGTGCCAGCAGCGTGGACGGGACACTTGGCTACACCTTC. Amino acid sequence: CASSVDGTLGYTF.

The chain couples TRBV27 to TRBJ2-5, with 10 bases that match TRBD1. CDR3 length: 14 amino acids. Unmatched junction bases numbered 0, after V lost 2 bases and J lost 3 bases. Per the germline V gene, CDR1 is MNHEY and CDR2 is SMNVEV (reference sequence). The CDR3 here is CASSLGTGEETQYF. CDR3 sequence (DNA): TGTGCCAGCAGTTTAGGGACAGGGGAAGAGACCCAGTACTTC.

This sequence joins TRBV12-3 or TRBV12-4 and TRBJ2-7; D possibly corresponds to TRBD1 (6 bases). Trimming took off 4 bases at V and 3 bases at J, with 10 bases between the two ends. The CDR3 is 13 residues long. The CDR3 nucleotides read TGTGCCAGCAGTTATGGGGGCTACTACGAGCAGTACTTC. Its protein is CASSYGGYYEQYF.

This clone was seen only once. The chain employs TRBV4-2 and TRBJ2-7; D not resolved. The germline gives CDR1 LGHNA, CDR2 YNFKEQ. V lost 1 base, J lost 0 bases, and 10 bases lay in between. The CDR3 covers 15 residues. The CDR3 nucleotides read TGTGCCAGCAGCCAAGTAAGTAGAGACTCCTACGAGCAGTACTTC. It yields the protein CASSQVSRDSYEQYF.

This sequence joins TRBV6-4 and TRBJ1-1, with 7 bases matching TRBD1. The J segment lost 11 bases and the V segment lost 2 bases, leaving 11 bases of the junction unmatched. The CDR3 consists of 14 residues. Per the germline V gene, CDR1 is MRHNA and CDR2 is SNTAGT. This CDR3 reads CASSDAGGQEWAFF. The CDR3 coding sequence is TGTGCCAGCAGTGACGCCGGCGGACAGGAATGGGCTTTCTTT.

This clone was observed a single time. J is TRBJ2-1 and V is TRBV9; D perhaps matches TRBD2 (5 bases). V gave up 4 bases and J gave up 10 bases, with 15 bases separating them. CDR3 length equals 13 residues. In germline, CDR1 is SGDLS, CDR2 YYNGEE. The CDR3 DNA follows: TGTGCCAGCAGCCCGGACTCCGCCCAAGAGCAGTTCTTC. This encodes CASSPDSAQEQFF. Filled out from reference TRBV9 and TRBJ2-1, the complete variable domain reads DSGVTQTPKHLITATGQRVTLRCSPRSGDLSVYWYQQSLDQGLQFLIQYYNGEERAKGNILERFSAQQFPDLHSELNLSSLELGDSALYFCASSPDSAQEQFFGPGTRLTVL.

The genes are TRBV18 and TRBJ1-1; D uncertain. From germline, CDR1 is KGHSH and CDR2 LQKENI. The V gene lost 6 bases and the J gene lost 1 base, with 3 bases spanning the gap. The CDR3 has 11 amino acids. The CDR3 reads CASSQNTEAFF. The CDR3 nucleotides are TGTGCCAGCTCCCAGAACACTGAAGCTTTCTTT.

The chain combines TRBV5-4 with TRBJ2-5; 7 nucleotides line up with TRBD1. CDR1 and CDR2 (germline): SGHNT, YYREEE (reference sequence). Trimming removed 4 bases from V and 7 bases from J; junction bases left unmatched: 13. This CDR3 contains 15 residues. The CDR3 bases are TGTGCCAGCAGCGGAAGACAGGGTCCGGGTGGGACCCAGTACTTC. Its protein is CASSGRQGPGGTQYF.

The J gene is TRBJ1-2, the V gene TRBV7-9, with TRBD1 matching over 7 bases. From germline, CDR1 is SEHNR and CDR2 FQNEAQ (reference sequence). V lost 1 base to trimming and J lost 4 bases; unmatched junction nucleotides: 3. CDR3 length: 14 amino acids. CDR3 nucleotide sequence: TGTGCCAGCAGCTTAGAGGGGGCCCCCTATGGCTACACCTTC. It yields the protein CASSLEGAPYGYTF.

This clone has only a few counts. V is TRBV12-5 and J is TRBJ2-3, with 11 nucleotides matching TRBD2. The CDR3 sequence is 16 residues long. J was trimmed by 2 bases and V by 6 bases; bases with no gene match: 7. Germline assignment: CDR1 LGHNT and CDR2 FRNRAP. CDR3 loop: CASGILAGGNTDTQYF. CDR3 coding DNA: TGTGCTAGTGGGATTCTAGCGGGGGGAAACACAGATACGCAGTATTTT.